This is a list of T cell receptor beta chains from one sample in a study of cytomegalovirus exposure and HLA in healthy donors. Using immunoSEQ multiplex PCR, the repertoire was profiled, and TCRdb retains in-frame clones only, with some absent. The repertoire consists of roughly 130,000 clones, with roughly 70% occurring once and the leading ten covering approximately 6.3%. Sequenced input: PBMCs. The receptor source for this set is a man in his forties in good health and CMV-seropositive. Each CDR3 is given with its conserved first and last residue. The D gene is left open where the match is weak. A clone size is listed for some rows: how often the clone was seen (once, few, many), or a class if it is expanded.

j_gene: TRBJ2-5; abundance: -; v_gene: TRBV5-1; d_gene: -; CDR3nt: TGCGCCAGCAGCTATTTACAGGGAGACGAGACCCAGTACTTC; CDR3aa: CASSYLQGDETQYF
j_gene: TRBJ2-1; abundance: -; v_gene: TRBV19; d_gene: -; CDR3nt: TGTGCCAGTAGTATAGTGGCTAGCATCTACAATGAGCAGTTCTTC; CDR3aa: CASSIVASIYNEQFF
j_gene: TRBJ2-7; abundance: -; v_gene: TRBV4-2; d_gene: -; CDR3nt: TGTGCCAGCAGCCGAACCACTTACGAGCAGTACTTC; CDR3aa: CASSRTTYEQYF
j_gene: TRBJ2-7; abundance: -; v_gene: TRBV10-1; d_gene: TRBD1; CDR3nt: TGCGCCAGCAGTGAGTCCGACAGGGTATACGAGCAGTACTTC; CDR3aa: CASSESDRVYEQYF
j_gene: TRBJ2-5; abundance: -; v_gene: TRBV9; d_gene: -; CDR3nt: TGTGCCAGCAGCGTAACCGAGACCCCGGGTTCCCAGTACTTC; CDR3aa: CASSVTETPGSQYF
j_gene: TRBJ1-1; abundance: few; v_gene: TRBV28; d_gene: -; CDR3nt: TGTGCCAGCAGAGGAGGAGGGAATGCTGAAGCTTTCTTT; CDR3aa: CASRGGGNAEAFF
j_gene: TRBJ1-2; abundance: -; v_gene: TRBV10-3; d_gene: -; CDR3nt: TGTGCCATCAGTGACCCGGGGGGGGCCTATGGCTACACCTTC; CDR3aa: CAISDPGGAYGYTF
j_gene: TRBJ2-3; abundance: -; v_gene: TRBV6-5; d_gene: TRBD2; CDR3nt: TGTGCCAGCAGTTACCGGCGGGAGACAGATACGCAGTATTTT; CDR3aa: CASSYRRETDTQYF
j_gene: TRBJ2-7; abundance: -; v_gene: TRBV5-4; d_gene: TRBD2; CDR3nt: TGTGCCAGCAGCCGAACCCTAGCGGGGGTCTTCTACGAGCAGTACTTC; CDR3aa: CASSRTLAGVFYEQYF
j_gene: TRBJ2-7; abundance: -; v_gene: TRBV5-1; d_gene: -; CDR3nt: TGCGCCAGCAGCTTCACTGGGGGACATATTTCGTCCTACGAGCAGTACTTC; CDR3aa: CASSFTGGHISSYEQYF
j_gene: TRBJ1-6; abundance: -; v_gene: TRBV18; d_gene: TRBD1; CDR3nt: TGTGCCAGCTCACGAGAACCGGGACAGATGAATTCACCCCTCCACTTT; CDR3aa: CASSREPGQMNSPLHF
j_gene: TRBJ1-1; abundance: -; v_gene: TRBV7-9; d_gene: TRBD1; CDR3nt: TGTGCCAGCAGCTTAGCGACAGGGGGCACTGAAGCTTTCTTT; CDR3aa: CASSLATGGTEAFF
j_gene: TRBJ2-5; abundance: -; v_gene: TRBV6-5; d_gene: TRBD2; CDR3nt: TGTGCCAGCAGTTACTACGGACTAGCGGGAGAGACCCAGTACTTC; CDR3aa: CASSYYGLAGETQYF
j_gene: TRBJ2-7; abundance: -; v_gene: TRBV5-6; d_gene: -; CDR3nt: TGTGCCAGCAGCTCGGCGGGACAGATCTACGAGCAGTACTTC; CDR3aa: CASSSAGQIYEQYF